A single sample gave rise to the 7 T cell receptor beta chains below, sequenced in a study of blood T cell repertoires in COVID-19. The table came from immunoSEQ multiplex PCR; TCRdb's copy has only in-frame clones and leaves some out. The sample has 250,000 to 400,000 clones; 90% are singletons. The sequencing sample was made of peripheral blood. The source of these receptors is a woman younger than 45 with COVID-19, enrolled during active disease.

The chain joins TRBV19 to TRBJ2-1; the match to TRBD2 covers 12 bases. Germline CDR1 LNHDA, CDR2 SQIVND (reference sequence). CDR3 size: 15 residues. V shed 4 bases, J shed 10 bases, and the junction held 8 bases outside the gene matches. This chain's CDR3 is CASSTLAGGPSEQFF. The CDR3 nucleotides are TGTGCCAGTAGTACCCTAGCGGGAGGGCCCTCGGAGCAGTTCTTC. The whole variable domain, remainder taken from reference TRBV19 and TRBJ2-1, is DGGITQSPKYLFRKEGQNVTLSCEQNLNHDAMYWYRQDPGQGLRLIYYSQIVNDFQKGDIAEGYSVSREKKESFPLTVTSAQKNPTAFYLCASSTLAGGPSEQFFGPGTRLTVL.

The chain couples TRBV30 to TRBJ1-6; D is ambiguous. Germline V lookup: CDR1 GTSNPN, CDR2 SVGIG (reference sequence). The CDR3 spans 13 residues. V lost 4 bases to trimming and J lost 10 bases, with 14 bases between them. In DNA form, the CDR3 reads TGTGCCTGGATTAGGTTTGAGGGATCACCCCTCCACTTT. Its translation: CAWIRFEGSPLHF.

The genes are TRBV1 and TRBJ2-5; the table's D gene call, TRBD2, was not cross checked with the DNA. TRBV1 is a known pseudogene. This CDR3 spans 14 amino acids. The CDR3 DNA reads TGCACCAGCAGCCAACTAGCGGGCGGGGAGACCCAGTACTTC. Its translation: CTSSQLAGGETQYF.

This chain connects TRBV7-9 to TRBJ1-4; possibly TRBD1 for D (5 bases). Trimming took 1 base from V and 2 from J, leaving 14 bases between them. The CDR3 is 17 residues long. CDR1 SEHNR and CDR2 FQNEAQ come from the germline V gene (reference sequence). CDR3 sequence reads: CASSLVPGTGTNEKLFF. CDR3 coding DNA: TGTGCCAGCAGCTTAGTTCCGGGGACTGGGACTAATGAAAAACTGTTTTTT.

The rearrangement uses TRBV2 and TRBJ1-4; TRBD1 might be the D (5 bases). The germline V and J ends were trimmed by 5 bases and 2 bases, with 9 bases remaining between them. Germline loops: CDR1 SNHLY, CDR2 FYNNEI. The CDR3 spans 14 residues. The CDR3 reads CASSPGYTNEKLFF. The CDR3 DNA is TGTGCCAGCAGTCCAGGGTACACTAATGAAAAACTGTTTTTT.

In the case of this clone: This likely traces to a read error, being one base from a far larger clone. Other DNA sequences in this specimen translate into the identical CDR3. The rearrangement uses TRBV14 and TRBJ2-7; 11 bases are a match to TRBD2. V lost 1 base, J lost 2 bases, and 1 base stayed unmatched. The CDR3 covers 15 residues. Germline CDR1 is SGHDN and CDR2 is FVKESK. The CDR3 here is CASSQGLAGPYEQYF. The CDR3, as DNA: TGTGCCAGCAGCCAAGGACTAGCGGGACCCTACGAGCAGTACTTC.

The V gene is TRBV7-2, the J gene TRBJ1-1; no definite D call. From germline, CDR1 is SGHTA and CDR2 FQGNSA. This CDR3 contains 13 residues. Deletions cut 1 base from V and 6 bases from J, with 9 bases between. CDR3 protein: CASSLGRFSEAFF. The CDR3 nucleotides are TGTGCCAGCAGCTTAGGGAGGTTCTCTGAAGCTTTCTTT.